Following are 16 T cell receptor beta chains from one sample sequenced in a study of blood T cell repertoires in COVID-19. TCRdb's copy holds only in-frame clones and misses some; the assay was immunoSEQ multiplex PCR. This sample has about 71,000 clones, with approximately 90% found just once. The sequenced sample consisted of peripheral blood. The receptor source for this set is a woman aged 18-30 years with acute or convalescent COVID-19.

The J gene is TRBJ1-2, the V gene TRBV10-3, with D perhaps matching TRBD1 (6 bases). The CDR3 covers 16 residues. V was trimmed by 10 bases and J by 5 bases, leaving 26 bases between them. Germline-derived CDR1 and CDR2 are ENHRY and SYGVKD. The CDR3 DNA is TGTGCCACCGCCGAGGGGTCAACAGGGATTTGGTATGGCTACACCTTC. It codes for CATAEGSTGIWYGYTF.

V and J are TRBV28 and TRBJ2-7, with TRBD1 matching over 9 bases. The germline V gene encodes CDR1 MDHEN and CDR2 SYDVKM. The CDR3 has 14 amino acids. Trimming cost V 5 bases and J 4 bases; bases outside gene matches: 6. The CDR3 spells CASSRGDRAYEQYF. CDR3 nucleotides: TGTGCCAGCAGTAGGGGGGACAGGGCTTACGAGCAGTACTTC.

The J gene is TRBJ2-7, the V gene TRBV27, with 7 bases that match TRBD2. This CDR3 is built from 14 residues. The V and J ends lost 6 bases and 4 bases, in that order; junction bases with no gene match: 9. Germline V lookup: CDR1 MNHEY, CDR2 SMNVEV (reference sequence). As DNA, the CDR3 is TGTGCCAGCAGAGAGACCGGGGGGACGTACGAGCAGTACTTC. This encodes CASRETGGTYEQYF.

The DNA of the CDR3 is TGTGCCAGCATCCTGCGGGGGGCGGCTGAAGCTTTCTTT. Amino acid sequence: CASILRGAAEAFF. The rearrangement links TRBV6-5 to TRBJ1-1; D is possibly TRBD1 (6 bases). V dropped 7 bases and J dropped 6 bases, with 15 bases sitting between them. The length of the CDR3 is 13 residues. Per the germline V gene, CDR1 is MNHEY and CDR2 is SVGAGI.

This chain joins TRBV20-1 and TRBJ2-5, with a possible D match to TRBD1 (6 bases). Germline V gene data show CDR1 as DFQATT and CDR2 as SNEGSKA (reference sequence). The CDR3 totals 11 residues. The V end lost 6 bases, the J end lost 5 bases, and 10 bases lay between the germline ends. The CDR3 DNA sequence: TGCAGTGCCAACAGGGCGGAGACCCAGTACTTC. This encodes CSANRAETQYF.

CDR3 residues: CASSLVPDSSSYEQYF. CDR3 DNA: TGTGCCAGCAGCTTAGTACCGGACAGTTCCTCCTACGAGCAGTACTTC. The chain links TRBV11-2 to TRBJ2-7, with D possibly being TRBD1 (6 bases). The V gene lost 1 base and the J gene lost 0 bases, with 13 bases spanning the gap. Germline assignment: CDR1 SGHAT and CDR2 FQNNGV. This CDR3 spans 16 amino acids.

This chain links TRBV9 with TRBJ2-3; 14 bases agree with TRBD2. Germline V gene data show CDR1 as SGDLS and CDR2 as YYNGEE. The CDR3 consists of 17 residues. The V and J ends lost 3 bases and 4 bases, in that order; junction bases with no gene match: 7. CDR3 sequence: CASSATGTSGSADTQYF. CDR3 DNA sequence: TGTGCCAGCAGCGCAACCGGGACTAGCGGGAGTGCAGATACGCAGTATTTT.

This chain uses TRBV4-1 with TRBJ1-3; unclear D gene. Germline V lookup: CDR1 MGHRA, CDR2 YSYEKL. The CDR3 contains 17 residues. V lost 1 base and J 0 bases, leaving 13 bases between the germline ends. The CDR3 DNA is TGCGCCAGCAGCCAAGCCCCAAGCACCTACTCTGGAAACACCATATATTTT. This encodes CASSQAPSTYSGNTIYF.

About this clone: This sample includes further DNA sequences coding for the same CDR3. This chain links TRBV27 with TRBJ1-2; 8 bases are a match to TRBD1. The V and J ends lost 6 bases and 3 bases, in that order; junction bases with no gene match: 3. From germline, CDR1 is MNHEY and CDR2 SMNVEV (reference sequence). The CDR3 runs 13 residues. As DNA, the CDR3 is TGTGCCAGCAGCCTGGGACAGGACTATGGCTACACCTTC. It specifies CASSLGQDYGYTF.

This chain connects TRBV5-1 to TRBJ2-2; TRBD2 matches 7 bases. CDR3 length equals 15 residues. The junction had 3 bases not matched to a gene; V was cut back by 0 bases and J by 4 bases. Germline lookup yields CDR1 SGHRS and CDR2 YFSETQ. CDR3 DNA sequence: TGCGCCAGCAGCTTGGAAGGACTAGTCACCGGGGAGCTGTTTTTT. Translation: CASSLEGLVTGELFF. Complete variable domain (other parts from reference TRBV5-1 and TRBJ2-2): KAGVTQTPRYLIKTRGQQVTLSCSPISGHRSVSWYQQTPGQGLQFLFEYFSETQRNKGNFPGRFSGRQFSNSRSEMNVSTLELGDSALYLCASSLEGLVTGELFFGEGSRLTVL.

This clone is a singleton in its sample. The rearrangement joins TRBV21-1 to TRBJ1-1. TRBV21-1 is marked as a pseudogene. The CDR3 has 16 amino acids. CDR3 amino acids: CASSKAHEAAGTEAFF. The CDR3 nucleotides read TGTGCCAGCAGCAAAGCCCACGAGGCGGCCGGCACTGAAGCTTTCTTT.

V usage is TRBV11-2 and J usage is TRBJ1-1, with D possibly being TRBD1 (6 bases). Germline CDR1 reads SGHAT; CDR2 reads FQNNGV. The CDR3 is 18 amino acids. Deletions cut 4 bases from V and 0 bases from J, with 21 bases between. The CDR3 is CASSSVSRGPTMNTEAFF. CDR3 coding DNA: TGTGCCAGCAGCTCCGTCTCCAGGGGACCTACGATGAACACTGAAGCTTTCTTT. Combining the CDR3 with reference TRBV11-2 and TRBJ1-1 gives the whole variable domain EAGVAQSPRYKIIEKRQSVAFWCNPISGHATLYWYQQILGQGPKLLIQFQNNGVVDDSQLPKDRFSAERLKGVDSTLKIQPAKLEDSAVYLCASSSVSRGPTMNTEAFFGQGTRLTVV.

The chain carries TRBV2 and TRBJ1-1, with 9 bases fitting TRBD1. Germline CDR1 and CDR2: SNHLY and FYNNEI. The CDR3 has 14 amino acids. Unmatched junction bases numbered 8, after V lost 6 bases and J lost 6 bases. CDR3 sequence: CASRGDREYPEAFF. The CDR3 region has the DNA TGTGCCAGCAGGGGGGACAGGGAGTACCCTGAAGCTTTCTTT.

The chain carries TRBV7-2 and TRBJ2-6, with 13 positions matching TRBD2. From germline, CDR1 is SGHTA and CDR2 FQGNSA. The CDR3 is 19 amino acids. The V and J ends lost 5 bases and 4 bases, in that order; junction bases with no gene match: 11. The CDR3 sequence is CASSGLGLAGVAGANVLTF. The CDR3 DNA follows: TGTGCCAGCAGCGGACTAGGACTAGCGGGAGTAGCGGGGGCCAACGTCCTGACTTTC.

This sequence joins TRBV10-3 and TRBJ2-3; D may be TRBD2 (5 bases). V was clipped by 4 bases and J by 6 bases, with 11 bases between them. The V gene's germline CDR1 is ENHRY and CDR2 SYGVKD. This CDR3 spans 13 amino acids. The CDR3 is CAISGWGEDTQYF. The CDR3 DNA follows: TGTGCCATCAGTGGCTGGGGAGAGGATACGCAGTATTTT.

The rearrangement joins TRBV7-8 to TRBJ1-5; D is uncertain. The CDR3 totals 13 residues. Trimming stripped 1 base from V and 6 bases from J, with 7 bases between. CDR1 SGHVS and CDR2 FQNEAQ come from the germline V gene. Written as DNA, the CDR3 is TGTGCCAGCAGCTTAGGCGGAGGTCAGCCCCAGCATTTT. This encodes CASSLGGGQPQHF.